The clone carrying this T cell receptor beta chain was seen a few times. Its antigen remains unknown. This entry is derived from a study of response to subunit inactivated influenza vaccine. Study results and limitations: Each seasonal influenza vaccination, the authors suggested, recruits few new T cells.

V shed 6 bases, J shed 0 bases, and the junction held 11 bases outside the gene matches. The CDR3 loop spans 17 amino acids. Germline V CDR1 and CDR2: MDHEN, SYDVKM. Using its own MiXCR run on the RT-PCR reads, TCRdb lists one record per CDR3 protein. The sample lists some 800,000 distinct CDR3 sequences, less than 25% occurring once. The receptor's source is a man between 45 and 60 years old who received an inactivated influenza vaccine. This rearrangement joins TRBV28 to TRBJ2-1; 7 bases map to TRBD1. Sequenced here: PBMCs from blood, sampled roughly 5 days after vaccination. DNA for the CDR3: TGTGCCAGCAGCCTCTTCGGGACAGACTACTCCTACAATGAGCAGTTCTTC. Protein: CASSLFGTDYSYNEQFF.